Ten or more counts support the clone carrying this TCR beta chain. Its matching antigen is unknown. TCRdb recomputed calls from the multiplex PCR reads with MiXCR, one row per CDR3 protein. The sample yields some 120,000 distinct CDR3 sequences, 15% to 20% seen once. Breast cancer patients provided tissue from their axillary draining lymph nodes. CDR3 length equals 13 residues. Trimming cost V 6 bases and J 8 bases; bases outside gene matches: 3. Germline V gives CDR1 MNHEY, CDR2 SVGAGI. This record comes from a study of breast tumors, draining lymph nodes, adjacent tissues. Study-wide findings and caveats: Tumor T cell lymph node origin was a supported hypothesis, not proven. Tumor TCR diversity was below lymph nodes but above nontumor tissue.

The receptor was isolated from a female donor with breast cancer. Some clones in this sample may be carry-over from other donors' samples. The sequenced material came from axillary lymph node tissue. The rearrangement uses TRBV6-5 and TRBJ1-4, with 10 bases that match TRBD1. CDR3 in DNA: TGTGCCAGCAGAGGGACAGGGGAGGAAAAACTGTTTTTT. Encoded protein: CASRGTGEEKLFF.